This T cell receptor beta chain originates from a study of CD8+CD57+ T cells in acquired aplastic anemia. Study-level information: Sorted CD4+ and CD8+ cells gave an average of approximately 3.1 ug of DNA.

Study results and caveats: Simpson's diversity of CD8+ cells was not significantly different in patients compared with controls. Patients and controls were found to share 25 to 35 CD8+ CDR3 sequences.

With V trimmed by 0 bases and J by 7 bases, 7 bases remained unmatched. Germline V gives CDR1 LNHNV, CDR2 YYDKDF (reference sequence). This CDR3 contains 16 residues. A note on this clonotype: The target antigen is unknown.

The template for TCR beta VDJ and CDR3 sequence profiling was genomic DNA. MiXCR, applied by TCRdb to the reads, yields one record per CDR3 protein. The sample contains approximately 190,000 distinct CDR3 sequences, 55% to 70% of which appear only once. The chain carries TRBV15 and TRBJ2-1; TRBD1 aligns across 9 bases. The receptor's source is a human donor with severe aplastic anemia or a healthy control (not recorded which). The sample comprised sorted CD4+, CD8+, or CD8+CD57+ T cells (not recorded which) from PBMCs. The chain's CDR3 is CATSRDRGQGLNEQFF. The CDR3 region has the DNA TGTGCCACCAGCAGAGATAGAGGACAGGGGTTGAATGAGCAGTTCTTC.